This T cell receptor (beta chain) comes out of a study of identical twins. TCRdb re-derived calls from the 5' RACE reads in MiXCR, one entry per CDR3 protein. Of just under 650,000 distinct CDR3 sequences listed, just over 7% were seen once; the top ten hold 1.6%. This clonotype was detected ten times or more. The CDR3 has 13 amino acids. V was clipped by 7 bases and J by 5 bases, with 11 bases between them. CDR1 and CDR2 (germline): KGHDR, SFDVKD. These records were also assigned to another study, of yellow fever vaccine responses in identical twins.

The rearrangement joins TRBV24-1 to TRBJ2-1, with a possible D match to TRBD2 (6 bases). Sequencing was done on a sample of PBMCs. The sequence derives from a woman aged 18-29 years in good health. The CDR3 loop reads CATSRDSNNEQFF. CDR3 DNA sequence: TGTGCCACCAGCCGGGACTCAAACAATGAGCAGTTCTTC.